This T cell receptor (beta chain) was identified during a study of technical replicates of blood from several donors (dated by TCRdb to between 2016 and 2019). V and J are trimmed by 8 bases and 6 bases, and the gene matches miss 8 bases of the junction. The CDR3 covers 14 residues, taking in both the cysteine and the phenylalanine. Only the CDR3 portion is preserved as DNA: 42 bases, with reading frame beginning at the first base. CDR1 and CDR2, per the germline V gene (reference sequence), are GTSNPN and SVGIG. On this clone: Its target antigen remains unknown. There are no base qualities to consult, and no much larger clone falls within one base.

The library was produced with the immunoSEQ multiplex PCR assay. Drawn from immuneACCESS, this table holds only the in-frame rearrangements with V and J called that TCRdb kept. Clones are partly lost; checked studies trace under half to an unresolved V gene and leave the rest unexplained. The sample profile shows under 70,000 clones; roughly 92% of them were found once. Over 3.5% of the sample is held by the ten biggest clonotypes. The source of this sequence is a human donor in good health. Some clones in this sample may be carry-over from other donors' samples. The chain couples TRBV30 to TRBJ2-2, with 11 junctional bases fitting TRBD2. Input material: PBMCs. The DNA sequence is as follows: TGTGCCCGTAAGACTAGCGGGATCGCCGGGGAGCTGTTTTTT. It translates to CARKTSGIAGELFF.